Included here is one TCR beta chain sequence, with context. Its antigen specificity is not known. No quality values exist for individual bases; no much larger clone is one base distant. The data are from a study of metastatic and nonmetastatic thyroid tumors (TCRdb year 2020). For the wider study: The researchers compared repertoires between peripheral blood samples and tumor or nodule tissue samples from patients with malignant or benign thyroid disease. Broad study findings and their caveats: TCR beta diversity was reported as significantly higher in malignant tumors than in benign nodules, in both blood and tumor samples.

Receptor libraries were prepared by PCR. The instrument given in TCRdb is Illumina HiSeq 4000. High-throughput sequencing was used to profile the TCR beta-chain CDR3 region of each patient. In the authors' own workflow: CDR3 differences across clinicopathological groups were used to build a classifier for discriminating distant-metastatic papillary thyroid cancer patients. The Shannon index was used to assess repertoire diversity, and the Morisita-Horn index was used to assess tumor-blood repertoire similarity. TCRdb itself trimmed the public reads at Q25 with fastp, ran MiXCR and retained productive beta chains. What appears here as the V and J calls and clone size reflects TCRdb's work, not the paper's. This sample lists more than 40,000 clones; approximately 24% were detected once. The ten largest clonotypes hold about 14% of the sample. V ends up 1 base short and J 1 base short, with an unmatched junction base count of 4. The CDR3 runs 16 amino acids, cysteine and phenylalanine included. Here the CDR3 DNA is all that survives: 48 bases in frame from base 1. CDR1 is given as SGHVS and CDR2 as FNYEAQ, both from the germline V gene.

None of the patients had been given any treatment before thyroid surgery. Patient clinical samples collected from the early 2010s to the late 2010s were retrospectively analysed using T-cell receptor beta sequencing. Sample: tumor tissue. This TCR derives from a female donor with papillary thyroid cancer or a benign thyroid nodule (not recorded which). Some clones in this sample may be carry-over from other donors' samples. Rearrangement joined TRBV7-6 to TRBJ2-3, and TRBD2 matches 8 of the central bases. The DNA is TGTGCCAGCAGCTTAGTTAGCGGGAAGGGCACAGATACGCAGTATTTT. This gives the protein CASSLVSGKGTDTQYF.